This T cell receptor beta chain comes out of a study of blood T cell repertoires in COVID-19. Study in general: Donors in the United States, Italy and Spain gave samples during acute or convalescent COVID-19.

Patients of the Seattle cohort, enrolled during active infection, were followed longitudinally. In the study's own analysis: Amplification of reference gene primers was used by the study to estimate nucleated cell counts. Some clones are missing from TCRdb's copy, which holds only in-frame ones; the method was immunoSEQ multiplex PCR. V and J calls and clone size are as listed in that table; D and trimming were resolved from the DNA. The repertoire holds 300,000 to 450,000 clones, with 80% to 90% as singletons. This clone was seen only once. This TCR was sampled from a woman in her sixties or seventies with COVID-19, enrolled during active disease. The specimen sequenced was peripheral blood.

The DNA of the CDR3 is TGCGCCAGCAGCTCAGGGGGCAGGGGTACTGAAGCTTTCTTT. This sequence encodes CASSSGGRGTEAFF. V and J are TRBV5-1 and TRBJ1-1, with 8 nucleotides matching TRBD1. Looked up from germline, CDR1 is SGHRS and CDR2 is YFSETQ. CDR3 size: 14 residues. V trimming: 3 bases; J trimming: 5 bases; junction bases outside the gene matches: 6.